This T cell receptor (beta chain) was obtained from a study of blood T cell repertoires in COVID-19. Sequenced by immunoSEQ multiplex PCR; TCRdb stores in-frame clones only, minus some. The table includes some 140,000 clones, 60% to 85% detected once. CDR1 and CDR2 from the germline V gene are LNHDA and SQIVND (reference sequence). CDR3 length: 15 residues. V was pared by 1 base and J by 0 bases, with 6 bases between. With regard to this clone: This sample also contains other DNA sequences that code for the same CDR3.

This receptor was identified in an elderly man with acute or convalescent COVID-19. The specimen was peripheral blood. The chain has TRBV19 and TRBJ2-2; D not resolved. This CDR3 is CASSIGQTNTGELFF. CDR3 nucleotides: TGTGCCAGTAGTATAGGACAAACGAACACCGGGGAGCTGTTTTTT.